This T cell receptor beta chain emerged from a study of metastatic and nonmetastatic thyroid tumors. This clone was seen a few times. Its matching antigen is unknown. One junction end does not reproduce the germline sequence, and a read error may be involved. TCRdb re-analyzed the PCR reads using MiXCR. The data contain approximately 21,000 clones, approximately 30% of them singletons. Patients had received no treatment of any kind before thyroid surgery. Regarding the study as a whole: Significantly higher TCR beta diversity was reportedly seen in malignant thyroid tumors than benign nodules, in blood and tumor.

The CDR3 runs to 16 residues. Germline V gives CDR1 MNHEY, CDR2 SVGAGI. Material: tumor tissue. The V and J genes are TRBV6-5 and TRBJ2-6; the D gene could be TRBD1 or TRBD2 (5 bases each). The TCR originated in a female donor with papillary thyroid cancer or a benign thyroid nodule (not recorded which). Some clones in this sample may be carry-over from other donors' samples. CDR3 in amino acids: CANSLGPSSGANFLTF. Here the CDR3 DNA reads TGTGCCAACAGTTTGGGACCAAGCTCTGGGGCCAACTTCCTGACTTTC.